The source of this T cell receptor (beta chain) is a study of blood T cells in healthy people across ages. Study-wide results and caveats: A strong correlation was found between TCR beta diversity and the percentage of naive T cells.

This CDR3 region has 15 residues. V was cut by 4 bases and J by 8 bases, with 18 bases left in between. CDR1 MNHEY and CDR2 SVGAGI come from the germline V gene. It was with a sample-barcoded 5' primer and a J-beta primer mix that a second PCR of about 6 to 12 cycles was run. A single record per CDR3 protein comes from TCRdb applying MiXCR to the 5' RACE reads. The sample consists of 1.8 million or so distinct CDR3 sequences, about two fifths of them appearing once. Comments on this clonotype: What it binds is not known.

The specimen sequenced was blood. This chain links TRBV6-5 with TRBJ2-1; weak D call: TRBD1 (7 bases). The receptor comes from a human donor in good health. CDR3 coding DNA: TGTGCCAGCAGTTTAGGAGGGGGCGCTTTCTATGAGCAGTTCTTC. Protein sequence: CASSLGGGAFYEQFF.